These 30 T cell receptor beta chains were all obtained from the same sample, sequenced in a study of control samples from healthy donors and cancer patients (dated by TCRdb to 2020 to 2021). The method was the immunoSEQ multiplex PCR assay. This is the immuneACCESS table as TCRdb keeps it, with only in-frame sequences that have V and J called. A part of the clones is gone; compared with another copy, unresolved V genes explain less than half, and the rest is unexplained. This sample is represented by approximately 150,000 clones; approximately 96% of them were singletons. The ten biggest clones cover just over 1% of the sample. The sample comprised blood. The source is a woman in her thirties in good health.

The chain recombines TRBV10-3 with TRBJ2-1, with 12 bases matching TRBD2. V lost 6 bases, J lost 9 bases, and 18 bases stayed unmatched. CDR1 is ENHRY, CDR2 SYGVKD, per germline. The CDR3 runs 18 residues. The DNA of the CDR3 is TGTGCCATCAGCCTCAGCAGTTTAGGACTAGCGGGGACGGGTGAGCAGTTCTTC. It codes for CAISLSSLGLAGTGEQFF.

The CDR3 DNA follows: TGTGCCAGCAGCCCCTTAGGACTAGCGGGAGTCCAAGAGACCCAGTACTTC. This gives the protein CASSPLGLAGVQETQYF. V is TRBV7-8 and J is TRBJ2-5, with 13 bases identical to TRBD2. V shed 5 bases and J 1 base; nucleotides not matched to a gene: 7. Germline CDR1 and CDR2: SGHVS and FQNEAQ. CDR3 size: 17 residues.

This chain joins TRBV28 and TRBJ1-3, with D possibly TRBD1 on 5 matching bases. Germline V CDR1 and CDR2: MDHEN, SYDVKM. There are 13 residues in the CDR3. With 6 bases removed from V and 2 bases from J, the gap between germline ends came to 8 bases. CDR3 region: CASRPGPGNTIYF. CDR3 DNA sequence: TGTGCCAGCAGACCGGGACCTGGAAACACCATATATTTT.

The CDR3 region has the DNA TGTGCCAGCAGCTTAGAGGGAACAGGAAGCTCCTACAATGAGCAGTTCTTC. It codes for CASSLEGTGSSYNEQFF. This chain connects TRBV7-2 to TRBJ2-1, with D possibly matching TRBD1 (5 bases). The CDR3 contains 17 residues. Germline V gene sequence: CDR1 SGHTA, CDR2 FQGNSA. V was clipped by 1 base and J by 0 bases, with 13 bases between them.

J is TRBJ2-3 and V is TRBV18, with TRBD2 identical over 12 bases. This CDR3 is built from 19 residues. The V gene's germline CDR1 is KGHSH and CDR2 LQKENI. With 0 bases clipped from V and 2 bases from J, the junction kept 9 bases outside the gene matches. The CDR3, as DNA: TGTGCCAGCTCACCACCGATCGCTAGCGGGGGGGAAACCACAGATACGCAGTATTTT. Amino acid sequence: CASSPPIASGGETTDTQYF.

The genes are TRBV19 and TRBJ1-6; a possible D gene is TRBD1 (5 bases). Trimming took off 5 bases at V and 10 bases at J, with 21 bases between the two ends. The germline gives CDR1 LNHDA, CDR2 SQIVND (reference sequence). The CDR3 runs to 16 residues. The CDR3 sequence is CASSSHGTGIGSPLHF. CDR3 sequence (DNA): TGTGCCAGTAGTTCCCATGGGACGGGAATCGGGTCACCCCTCCACTTT.

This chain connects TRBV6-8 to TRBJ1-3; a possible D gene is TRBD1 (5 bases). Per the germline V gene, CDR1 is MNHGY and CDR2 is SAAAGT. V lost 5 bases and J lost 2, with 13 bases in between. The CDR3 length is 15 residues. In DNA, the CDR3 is TGTGCCAGCAGTGTTGAGACAGTGACTGGAAACACCATATATTTT. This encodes CASSVETVTGNTIYF.

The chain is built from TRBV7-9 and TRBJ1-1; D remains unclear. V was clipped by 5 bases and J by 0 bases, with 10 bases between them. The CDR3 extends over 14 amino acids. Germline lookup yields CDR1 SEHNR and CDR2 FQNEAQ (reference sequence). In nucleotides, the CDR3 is TGTGCCAGCAGCCTCAACCGGTTGAACACTGAAGCTTTCTTT. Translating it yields CASSLNRLNTEAFF.

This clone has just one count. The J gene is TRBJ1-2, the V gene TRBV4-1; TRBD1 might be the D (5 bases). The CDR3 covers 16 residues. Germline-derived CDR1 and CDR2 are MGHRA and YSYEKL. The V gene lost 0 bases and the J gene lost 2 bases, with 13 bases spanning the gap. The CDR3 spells CASSQDVAGRNYGYTF. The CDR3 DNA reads TGCGCCAGCAGCCAAGATGTGGCGGGACGGAACTATGGCTACACCTTC.

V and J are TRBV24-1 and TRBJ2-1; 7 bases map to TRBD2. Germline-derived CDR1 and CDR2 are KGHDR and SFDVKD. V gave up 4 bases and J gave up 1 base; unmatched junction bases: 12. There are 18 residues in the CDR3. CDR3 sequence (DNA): TGTGCCACCAGTGAGCCGGGACTAACCTATGGGTCCTACAATGAGCAGTTCTTC. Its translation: CATSEPGLTYGSYNEQFF.

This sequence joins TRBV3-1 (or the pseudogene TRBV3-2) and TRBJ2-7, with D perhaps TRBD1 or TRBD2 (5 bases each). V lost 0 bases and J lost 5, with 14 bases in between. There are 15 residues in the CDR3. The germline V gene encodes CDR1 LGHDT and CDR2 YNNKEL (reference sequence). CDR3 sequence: CASSQDLPGRNEQYF. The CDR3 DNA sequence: TGTGCCAGCAGCCAAGATCTCCCAGGGAGAAACGAGCAGTACTTC.

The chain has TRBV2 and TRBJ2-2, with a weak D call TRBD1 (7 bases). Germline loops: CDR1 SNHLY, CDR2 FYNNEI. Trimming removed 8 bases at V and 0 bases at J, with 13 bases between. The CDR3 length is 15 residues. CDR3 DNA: TGTGCCAGCGGGCGGGGACAGTCGAACACCGGGGAGCTGTTTTTT. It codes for CASGRGQSNTGELFF. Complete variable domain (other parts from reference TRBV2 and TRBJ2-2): EPEVTQTPSHQVTQMGQEVILRCVPISNHLYFYWYRQILGQKVEFLVSFYNNEISEKSEIFDDQFSVERPDGSNFTLKIRSTKLEDSAMYFCASGRGQSNTGELFFGEGSRLTVL.

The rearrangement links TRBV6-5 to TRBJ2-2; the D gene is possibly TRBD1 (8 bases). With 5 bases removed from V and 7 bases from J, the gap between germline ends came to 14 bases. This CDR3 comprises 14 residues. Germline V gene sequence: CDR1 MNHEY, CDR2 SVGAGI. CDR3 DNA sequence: TGTGCCAGCAGTCCACAGGGGGAGGGCGGGGAGCTGTTTTTT. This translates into CASSPQGEGGELFF.

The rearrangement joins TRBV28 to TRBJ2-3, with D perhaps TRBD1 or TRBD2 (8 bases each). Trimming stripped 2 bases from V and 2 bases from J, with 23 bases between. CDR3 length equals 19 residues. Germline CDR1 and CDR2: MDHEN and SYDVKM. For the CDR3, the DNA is TGTGCCAGCAGTTTAAAAGGGACAGGTAGAGCGGGAGCCACAGATACGCAGTATTTT. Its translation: CASSLKGTGRAGATDTQYF. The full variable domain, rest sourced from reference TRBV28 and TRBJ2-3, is DVKVTQSSRYLVKRTGEKVFLECVQDMDHENMFWYRQDPGLGLRLIYFSYDVKMKEKGDIPEGYSVSREKKERFSLILESASTNQTSMYLCASSLKGTGRAGATDTQYFGPGTRLTVL.

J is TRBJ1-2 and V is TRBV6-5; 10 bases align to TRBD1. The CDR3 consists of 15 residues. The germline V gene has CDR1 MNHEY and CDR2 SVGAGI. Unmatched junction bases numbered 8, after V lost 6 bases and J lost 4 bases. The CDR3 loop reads CASSRGGDRGYGYTF. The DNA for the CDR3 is TGTGCCAGCAGCCGCGGTGGGGACAGGGGCTATGGCTACACCTTC.

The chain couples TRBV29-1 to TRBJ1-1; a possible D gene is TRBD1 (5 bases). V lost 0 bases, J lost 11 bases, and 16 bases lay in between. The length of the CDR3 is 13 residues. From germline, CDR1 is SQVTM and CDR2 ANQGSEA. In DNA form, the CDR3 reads TGCAGCGTTGAAGATGGTAGGGACTCGAGGGCTTTCTTT. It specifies CSVEDGRDSRAFF.

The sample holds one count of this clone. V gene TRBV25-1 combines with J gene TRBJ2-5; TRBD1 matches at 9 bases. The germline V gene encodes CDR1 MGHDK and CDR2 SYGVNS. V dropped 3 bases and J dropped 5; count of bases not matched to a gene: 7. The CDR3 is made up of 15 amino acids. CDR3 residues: CASSDKTGGAETQYF. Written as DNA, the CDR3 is TGTGCCAGCAGTGATAAGACAGGGGGGGCGGAGACCCAGTACTTC.

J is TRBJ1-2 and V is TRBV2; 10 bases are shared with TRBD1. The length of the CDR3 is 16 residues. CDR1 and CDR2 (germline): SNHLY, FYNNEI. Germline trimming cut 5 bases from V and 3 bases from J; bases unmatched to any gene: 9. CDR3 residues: CASSPPGTGEYYGYTF. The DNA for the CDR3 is TGTGCCAGCAGTCCTCCCGGGACAGGGGAATACTATGGCTACACCTTC.

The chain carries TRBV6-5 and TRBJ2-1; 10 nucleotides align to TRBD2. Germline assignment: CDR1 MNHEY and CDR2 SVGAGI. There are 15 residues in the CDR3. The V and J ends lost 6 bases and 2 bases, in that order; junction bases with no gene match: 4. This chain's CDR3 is CASRSGRGPYNEQFF. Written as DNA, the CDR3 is TGTGCCAGCAGGAGCGGGAGGGGCCCCTACAATGAGCAGTTCTTC.

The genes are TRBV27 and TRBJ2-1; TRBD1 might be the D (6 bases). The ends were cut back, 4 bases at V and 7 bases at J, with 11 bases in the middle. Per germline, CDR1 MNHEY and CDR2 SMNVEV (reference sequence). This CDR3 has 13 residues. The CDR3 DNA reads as TGTGCCAGCAGTTGGACAGCCAGGAATGAGCAGTTCTTC. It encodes CASSWTARNEQFF.

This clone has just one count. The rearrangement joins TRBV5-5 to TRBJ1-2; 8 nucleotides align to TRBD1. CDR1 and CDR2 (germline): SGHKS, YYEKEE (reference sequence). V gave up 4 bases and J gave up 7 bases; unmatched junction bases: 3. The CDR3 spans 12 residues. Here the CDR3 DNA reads TGTGCCAGCAGCCAGGACAGGGTTGGCTACACCTTC. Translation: CASSQDRVGYTF.

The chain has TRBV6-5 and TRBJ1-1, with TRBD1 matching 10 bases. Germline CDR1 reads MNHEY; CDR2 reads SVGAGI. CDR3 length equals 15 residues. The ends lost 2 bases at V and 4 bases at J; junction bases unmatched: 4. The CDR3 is CASSYPRTGGTEAFF. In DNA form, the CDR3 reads TGTGCCAGCAGTTACCCGAGGACAGGGGGCACTGAAGCTTTCTTT.

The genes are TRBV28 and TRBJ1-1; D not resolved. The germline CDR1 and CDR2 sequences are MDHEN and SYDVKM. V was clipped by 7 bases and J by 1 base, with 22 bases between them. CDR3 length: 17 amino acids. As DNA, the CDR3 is TGTGCCAGCACCGCCGGGGTCGGAGGTTGGTGGAACACTGAAGCTTTCTTT. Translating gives CASTAGVGGWWNTEAFF.

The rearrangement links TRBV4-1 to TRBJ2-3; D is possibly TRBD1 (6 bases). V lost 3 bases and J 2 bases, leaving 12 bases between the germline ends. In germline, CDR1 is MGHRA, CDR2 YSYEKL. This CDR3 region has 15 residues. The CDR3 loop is CASSQGDRNTDTQYF. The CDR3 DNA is TGCGCCAGCAGCCAGGGCGACAGGAACACAGATACGCAGTATTTT.

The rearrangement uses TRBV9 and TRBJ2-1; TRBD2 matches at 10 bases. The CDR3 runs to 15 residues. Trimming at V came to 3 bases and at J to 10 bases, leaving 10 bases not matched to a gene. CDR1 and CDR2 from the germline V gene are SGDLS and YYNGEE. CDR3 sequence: CASSGKAGGPEEQFF. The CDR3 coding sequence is TGTGCCAGCAGCGGAAAAGCGGGAGGGCCGGAGGAGCAGTTCTTC.

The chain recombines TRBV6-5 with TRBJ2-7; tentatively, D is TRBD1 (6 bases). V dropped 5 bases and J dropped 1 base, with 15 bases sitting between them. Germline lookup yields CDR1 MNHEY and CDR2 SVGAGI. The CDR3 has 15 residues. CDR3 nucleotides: TGTGCCAGCAGTCTTATTGGACAGATTTCCTACGAGCAGTACTTC. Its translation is CASSLIGQISYEQYF.

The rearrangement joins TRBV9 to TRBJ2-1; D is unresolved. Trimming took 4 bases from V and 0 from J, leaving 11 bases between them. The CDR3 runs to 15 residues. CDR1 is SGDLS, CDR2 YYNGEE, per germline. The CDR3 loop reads CASSPRTASYNEQFF. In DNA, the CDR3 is TGTGCCAGCAGCCCCCGGACGGCCTCCTACAATGAGCAGTTCTTC.

CDR3 residues: CASKGRDREINEQFF. The CDR3 bases are TGTGCCAGCAAAGGTCGGGACAGGGAGATCAATGAGCAGTTCTTC. This chain connects TRBV11-1 to TRBJ2-1; 9 bases fit TRBD1. The germline CDR1 and CDR2 sequences are SGHAT and FQDESV (reference sequence). This CDR3 has 15 residues. The ends lost 7 bases at V and 6 bases at J; junction bases unmatched: 10. The whole variable domain, remainder taken from reference TRBV11-1 and TRBJ2-1, is EAEVAQSPRYKITEKSQAVAFWCDPISGHATLYWYRQILGQGPELLVQFQDESVVDDSQLPKDRFSAERLKGVDSTLKIQPAELGDSAMYLCASKGRDREINEQFFGPGTRLTVL.

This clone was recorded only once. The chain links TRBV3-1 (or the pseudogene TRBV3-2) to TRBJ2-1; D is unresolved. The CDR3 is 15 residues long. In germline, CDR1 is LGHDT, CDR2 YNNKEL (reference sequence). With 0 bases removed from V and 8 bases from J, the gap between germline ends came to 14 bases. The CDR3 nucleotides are TGTGCCAGCAGCCAAGATTGGACCCAAAGGGATGAGCAGTTCTTC. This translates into CASSQDWTQRDEQFF.

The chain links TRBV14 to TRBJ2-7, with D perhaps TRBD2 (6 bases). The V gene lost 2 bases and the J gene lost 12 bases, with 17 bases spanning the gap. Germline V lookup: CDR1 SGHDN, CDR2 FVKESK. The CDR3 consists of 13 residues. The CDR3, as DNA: TGTGCCAGCAGCCAAATCGCTAGCGCGGGCCGGTACTTC. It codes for CASSQIASAGRYF. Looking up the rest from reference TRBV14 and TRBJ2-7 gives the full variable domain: EAGVTQFPSHSVIEKGQTVTLRCDPISGHDNLYWYRRVMGKEIKFLLHFVKESKQDESGMPNNRFLAERTGGTYSTLKVQPAELEDSGVYFCASSQIASAGRYFGPGTRLTVT.